These 2 T cell receptor beta chains share one sample of origin, sequenced in a study of T cells in tuberculosis. Repertoires were generated with immunoSEQ multiplex PCR, while TCRdb's copy carries only in-frame clones and drops some. Here the sample spans approximately 35,000 clones, 97% being singletons. The sequenced sample consisted of PBMCs. These receptors were obtained from a donor between 5 and 29 years old with latent tuberculosis or without tuberculosis infection.

CDR3 in amino acids: CASGLSLTVPNQPQHF. CDR3 nucleotide sequence: TGTGCTAGTGGTTTGTCCCTGACAGTCCCCAATCAGCCCCAGCATTTT. The chain is built from TRBV12-5 and TRBJ1-5; tentative D call: TRBD1 (5 bases). V gave up 2 bases and J gave up 3 bases, with 14 bases separating them. Germline loops: CDR1 LGHNT, CDR2 FRNRAP. This CDR3 is 16 amino acids long.

CDR3 sequence (DNA): TGTGCCAGCAGCTATTTGGGACAGGGGGCTGGCACTGAAGCTTTCTTT. This codes for CASSYLGQGAGTEAFF. The chain has TRBV5-5 and TRBJ1-1; 12 bases are a match to TRBD1. V shed 3 bases, J shed 4 bases, and the junction held 7 bases outside the gene matches. The CDR3 sequence is 16 residues long. Germline loops: CDR1 SGHKS, CDR2 YYEKEE (reference sequence). Complete variable domain (other parts from reference TRBV5-5 and TRBJ1-1): DAGVTQSPTHLIKTRGQQVTLRCSPISGHKSVSWYQQVLGQGPQFIFQYYEKEERGRGNFPDRFSARQFPNYSSELNVNALLLGDSALYLCASSYLGQGAGTEAFFGQGTRLTVV.